This TCR beta chain derives from a study of blood T cell repertoires in COVID-19 (dated by TCRdb to the early 2020s). Regarding the research as a whole: Samples covering the acute and convalescent phases of COVID-19 were provided by collaborators in the United States, Italy and Spain. The prospective study material was composed of cDNA or gDNA derived from T cells, B-cell-depleted T cells, or PBMCs. Deeply sampled blood TCRbeta repertoires from subjects exposed to, actively infected with, or recovered from COVID-19 were included in the dataset. Where available, HLA class I and class II types were taken from metadata supplied by the sample provider and were not determined by assay-based typing. The repertoires were made available in a free public database intended to serve as a resource for research on the immune response to SARS-CoV-2. Samples were obtained from the ongoing ImmuneRACE study (first 160 participants) and from 1,254 subjects provided by 6 global collaborators. Sample metadata almost always included a de-identified subject ID, COVID-19 status, age in years and sex.

Reading from cysteine to phenylalanine, the CDR3 counts 14 amino acids. Only the CDR3 DNA is retained, 42 bases long and in frame from the first base. The germline V gene (reference sequence) specifies LNHDA as CDR1 and SQIVND as CDR2. From V the trimming removes 3 bases and from J it removes 5 bases, while the gene matches leave 3 bases of the junction unaccounted for. Notes on this clone: Which antigen it targets is not known. No much larger clone exists at a distance of one base, and base qualities are not known.

Whole blood was collected in K2EDTA tubes by collaborating institutions according to the institutions' own protocols. Collaborator samples were shipped for TCRbeta analysis as frozen whole blood, isolated PBMCs, or DNA extracted from either sample type. Overall results and qualifications from the work: Clinical and demographic metadata were provided uncurated, with the amount varying by source and participant.

The immunoSEQ Assay, a bias-controlled multiplex PCR, was used to amplify TCRbeta CDR3 regions from genomic DNA. As for how the authors treated the data: Nucleated cell counts per sample were estimated from amplification of reference gene primers within the assay. To quantify the absolute abundance of each unique TCRbeta CDR3 rearrangement, sequence reads were collapsed and filtered. For each sample, productive Simpson clonality was calculated by taking the square root of Simpson's diversity index across productive rearrangements. Sourced from immuneACCESS, this table was stored by TCRdb with only in-frame sequences that have V and J called. A share of the clones is absent; for the studies checked, an unresolved V gene accounts for under half, and the remainder has no known explanation. V and J calls and clone size follow that table, whereas D and trimming were derived from the DNA. The sample table records roughly 83,000 clones; about 84% of these occur just once. The top ten constitute roughly 8% of the sample.

Sequences were obtained from peripheral blood. This receptor chain uses TRBV19 and TRBJ1-1; 10 of the junction bases match TRBD1. This receptor was identified in a man in his fifties with active COVID-19. The DNA sequence reads TGTGCCAGTAGTATCGACAGGGGGCGAACTGAAGCTTTCTTT. It codes for CASSIDRGRTEAFF.